There are a few counts of the clone carrying this T cell receptor (beta chain). The antigen is unknown. The data were taken from a study of early T cells in non-severe SARS-CoV-2 infection. Notes on the study in general: Sequences matched to VDJdb favored anti-spike CD8 responses, while private and CD4 specificities were missed.

One entry per CDR3 protein, called by TCRdb with MiXCR from the 5' RACE reads. The data hold some 33,000 distinct CDR3 sequences, with approximately 5% observed a single time. The CDR3 spans 14 residues. V was clipped by 2 bases and J by 3 bases; unmatched bases: 2. Germline V gene sequence: CDR1 MNHEY, CDR2 SVGEGT. Sequenced sample: whole blood. This clonotype was obtained from an adult who was a healthcare worker with PCR-confirmed SARS-CoV-2 infection or an uninfected control (not recorded which). V and J are TRBV6-2 or TRBV6-3 and TRBJ2-3; TRBD1 matches at 7 bases. The CDR3 coding sequence is TGTGCCAGCAGTTACCTGACAGGGACAGATACGCAGTATTTT. Its protein is CASSYLTGTDTQYF.